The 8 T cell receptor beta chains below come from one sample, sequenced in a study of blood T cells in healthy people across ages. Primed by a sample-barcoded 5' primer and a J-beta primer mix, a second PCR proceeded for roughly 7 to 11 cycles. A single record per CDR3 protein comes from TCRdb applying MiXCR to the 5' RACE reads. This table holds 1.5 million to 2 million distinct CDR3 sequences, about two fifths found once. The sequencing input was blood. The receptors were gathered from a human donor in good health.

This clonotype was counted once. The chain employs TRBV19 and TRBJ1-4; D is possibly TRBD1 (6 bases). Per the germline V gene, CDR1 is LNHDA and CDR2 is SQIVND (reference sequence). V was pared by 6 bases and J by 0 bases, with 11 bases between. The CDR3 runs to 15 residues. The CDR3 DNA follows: TGTGCCAGTAGAGGACAGCTGTCAACTAATGAAAAACTGTTTTTT. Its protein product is CASRGQLSTNEKLFF.

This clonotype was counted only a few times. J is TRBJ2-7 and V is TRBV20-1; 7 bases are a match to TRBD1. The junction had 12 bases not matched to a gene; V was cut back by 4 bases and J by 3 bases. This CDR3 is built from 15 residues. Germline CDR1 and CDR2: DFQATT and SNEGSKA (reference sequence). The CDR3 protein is CSATNYDRELYEQYF. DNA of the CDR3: TGCAGTGCTACCAACTATGACAGGGAACTCTACGAGCAGTACTTC.

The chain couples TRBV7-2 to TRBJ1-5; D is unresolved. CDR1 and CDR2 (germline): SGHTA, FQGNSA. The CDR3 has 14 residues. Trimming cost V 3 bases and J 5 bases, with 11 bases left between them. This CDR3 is CASSFGVFDQPQHF. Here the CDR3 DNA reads TGTGCCAGCAGCTTTGGGGTTTTTGATCAGCCCCAGCATTTT.

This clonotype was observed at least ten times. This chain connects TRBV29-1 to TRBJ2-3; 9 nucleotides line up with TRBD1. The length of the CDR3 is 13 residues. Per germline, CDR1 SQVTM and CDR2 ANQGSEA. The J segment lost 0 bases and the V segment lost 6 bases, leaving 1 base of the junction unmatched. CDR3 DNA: TGCAGCGTGGACAGGGGAAGCACAGATACGCAGTATTTT. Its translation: CSVDRGSTDTQYF.

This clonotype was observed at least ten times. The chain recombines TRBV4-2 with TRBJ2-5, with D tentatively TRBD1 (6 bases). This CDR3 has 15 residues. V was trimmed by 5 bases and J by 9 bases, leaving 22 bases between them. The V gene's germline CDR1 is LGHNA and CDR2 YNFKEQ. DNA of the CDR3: TGTGCCAGCAGCACGAGACAGGCCACTATACAGCCCCAGTACTTC. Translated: CASSTRQATIQPQYF.

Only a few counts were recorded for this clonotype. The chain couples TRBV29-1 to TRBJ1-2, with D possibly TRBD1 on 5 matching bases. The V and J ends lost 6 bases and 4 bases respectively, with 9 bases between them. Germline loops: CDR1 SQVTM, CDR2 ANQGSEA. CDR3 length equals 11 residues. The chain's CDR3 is CSVPQGYGYTF. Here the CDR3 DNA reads TGCAGCGTCCCCCAGGGCTATGGCTACACCTTC.

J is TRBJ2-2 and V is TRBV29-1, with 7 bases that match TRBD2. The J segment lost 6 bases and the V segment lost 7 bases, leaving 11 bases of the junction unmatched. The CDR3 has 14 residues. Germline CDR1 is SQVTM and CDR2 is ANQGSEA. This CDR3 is CSALGGSGAGELFF. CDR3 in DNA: TGCAGCGCCCTGGGGGGGTCGGGTGCCGGGGAGCTGTTTTTT.

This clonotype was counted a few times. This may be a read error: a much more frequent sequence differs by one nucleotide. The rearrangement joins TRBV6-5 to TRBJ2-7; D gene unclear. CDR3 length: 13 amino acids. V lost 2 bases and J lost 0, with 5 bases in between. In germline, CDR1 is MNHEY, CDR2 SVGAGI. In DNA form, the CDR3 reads TGTGCCAGCAGTTACGCAGCCTCCTACGAGCAGTACTTC. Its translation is CASSYAASYEQYF.